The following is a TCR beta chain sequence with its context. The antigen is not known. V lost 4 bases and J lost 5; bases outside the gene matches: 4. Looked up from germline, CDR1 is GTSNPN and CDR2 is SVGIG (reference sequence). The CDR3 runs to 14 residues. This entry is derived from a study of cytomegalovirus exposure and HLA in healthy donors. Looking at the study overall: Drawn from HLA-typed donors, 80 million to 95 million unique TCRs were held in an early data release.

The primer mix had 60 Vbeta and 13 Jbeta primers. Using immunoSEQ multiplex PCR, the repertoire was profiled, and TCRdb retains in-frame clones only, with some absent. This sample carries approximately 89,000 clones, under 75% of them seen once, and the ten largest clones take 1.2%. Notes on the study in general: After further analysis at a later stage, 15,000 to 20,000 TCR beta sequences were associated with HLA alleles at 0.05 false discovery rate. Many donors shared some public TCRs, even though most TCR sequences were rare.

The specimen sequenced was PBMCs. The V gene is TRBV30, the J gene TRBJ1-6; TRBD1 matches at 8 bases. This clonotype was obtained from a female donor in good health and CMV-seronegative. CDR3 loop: CAWKGQGNNSPLHF. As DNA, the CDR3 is TGTGCCTGGAAAGGACAGGGTAATAATTCACCCCTCCACTTT.